A selection of T cell receptor beta chains follows, all from one sample in a study of identical twins. Via MiXCR, TCRdb re-called the 5' RACE reads, giving one row per CDR3 protein. Of about 900,000 distinct CDR3 sequences detected, around an eighth appear once; the ten largest clones hold around 1.5%. The same sample was also used in a study of yellow fever vaccine responses in identical twins.

The sequenced sample was PBMCs. The receptor set was obtained from a woman younger than 35 in good health. Both conserved end residues are trimmed from each CDR3. Each record gives: V gene, J gene, CDR3 protein.

v_call: TRBV4-2
j_call: TRBJ1-2
cdr3_aa: ASSQVRMGGYT

v_call: TRBV4-1
j_call: TRBJ2-5
cdr3_aa: ASSQATQEPQY

v_call: TRBV10-3
j_call: TRBJ1-2
cdr3_aa: AISNDQGFLYGYT

v_call: TRBV10-3
j_call: TRBJ2-5
cdr3_aa: AIRGTRGPQY

v_call: TRBV12-3/TRBV12-4
j_call: TRBJ2-1
cdr3_aa: ASSPHSGREQF

v_call: TRBV27
j_call: TRBJ1-6
cdr3_aa: ASRGTEHNSPLH

v_call: TRBV29-1
j_call: TRBJ1-2
cdr3_aa: SVEEGSYGYT

v_call: TRBV5-1
j_call: TRBJ2-2
cdr3_aa: ASSLALGRNTGELF

v_call: TRBV3-1
j_call: TRBJ2-2
cdr3_aa: ASSVQQGRTGELF

v_call: TRBV2
j_call: TRBJ2-1
cdr3_aa: ATAGQDYNEQF

v_call: TRBV3-1
j_call: TRBJ2-2
cdr3_aa: ASSQEPGAGELF

v_call: TRBV20-1
j_call: TRBJ2-1
cdr3_aa: SAERHEQF

v_call: TRBV5-6
j_call: TRBJ2-3
cdr3_aa: ASSAGVGGPADTQY

v_call: TRBV20-1
j_call: TRBJ2-2
cdr3_aa: SARASGRPDTGELF

v_call: TRBV12-3/TRBV12-4
j_call: TRBJ1-1
cdr3_aa: ASAKGDGMNTEAF

v_call: TRBV7-8
j_call: TRBJ2-7
cdr3_aa: ASSRTTNSISTYEQY

v_call: TRBV19
j_call: TRBJ2-4
cdr3_aa: ASSPTGTNIQY

v_call: TRBV3-1
j_call: TRBJ2-1
cdr3_aa: ASSQDPPQRELGNEQF

v_call: TRBV10-3
j_call: TRBJ1-1
cdr3_aa: AISESTVNTEAF

v_call: TRBV12-3/TRBV12-4
j_call: TRBJ2-4
cdr3_aa: ASSSGSKNIQY

v_call: TRBV5-1
j_call: TRBJ1-4
cdr3_aa: ASSLGRGANEKLF

v_call: TRBV25-1
j_call: TRBJ2-7
cdr3_aa: ASSELGDNSYEQY

v_call: TRBV7-9
j_call: TRBJ2-5
cdr3_aa: ASSHSTGRETQY

v_call: TRBV2
j_call: TRBJ2-6
cdr3_aa: ASGGRASGANVLT

v_call: TRBV3-1
j_call: TRBJ2-4
cdr3_aa: ASSQELTAKNIQY

v_call: TRBV11-2
j_call: TRBJ1-2
cdr3_aa: ASSLTRTGKDGYT

v_call: TRBV5-5
j_call: TRBJ2-6
cdr3_aa: ASSFRDRGESGANVLT

v_call: TRBV12-3/TRBV12-4
j_call: TRBJ2-1
cdr3_aa: ASHGQISYNEQF

v_call: TRBV6-1
j_call: TRBJ1-1
cdr3_aa: ASSVTGQFTEAF

v_call: TRBV12-3/TRBV12-4
j_call: TRBJ2-3
cdr3_aa: ASSHSASGRSDTQY

v_call: TRBV14
j_call: TRBJ2-7
cdr3_aa: ASSEEFTRAVN

v_call: TRBV24-1
j_call: TRBJ2-1
cdr3_aa: ATSEGGTGPRNEQF

v_call: TRBV20-1
j_call: TRBJ2-1
cdr3_aa: SAKATGVHNEQF

v_call: TRBV7-9
j_call: TRBJ2-1
cdr3_aa: ASESFHNEQF

v_call: TRBV27
j_call: TRBJ2-7
cdr3_aa: ASSLEVGGYEQY

v_call: TRBV2
j_call: TRBJ2-3
cdr3_aa: ASKRAHTDTQY

v_call: TRBV6-2/TRBV6-3
j_call: TRBJ2-1
cdr3_aa: ASSYSVSRREQF

v_call: TRBV12-3/TRBV12-4
j_call: TRBJ2-1
cdr3_aa: ASRRVTSGSYEQF

v_call: TRBV11-2
j_call: TRBJ2-1
cdr3_aa: ASRSDRIVNEQF

v_call: TRBV20-1
j_call: TRBJ2-1
cdr3_aa: SAYDLVSYNEQF

v_call: TRBV6-5
j_call: TRBJ1-1
cdr3_aa: ASTSRRYTEAF

v_call: TRBV28
j_call: TRBJ1-4
cdr3_aa: ASSSGSLREKLF

v_call: TRBV20-1
j_call: TRBJ1-1
cdr3_aa: SARRQGASRLHTEAF

v_call: TRBV11-2
j_call: TRBJ2-5
cdr3_aa: ASSFKEFTQY

v_call: TRBV2
j_call: TRBJ1-1
cdr3_aa: ASLGLSDF

v_call: TRBV28
j_call: TRBJ2-5
cdr3_aa: ASSLGTRQETQY

v_call: TRBV6-5
j_call: TRBJ2-2
cdr3_aa: ASSYSSVAPGELF

v_call: TRBV28
j_call: TRBJ2-7
cdr3_aa: ASKLAGGSSYEQY

v_call: TRBV12-3/TRBV12-4
j_call: TRBJ2-1
cdr3_aa: ASRQTQWGPDNEQF

v_call: TRBV19
j_call: TRBJ1-1
cdr3_aa: ASSIGQGRAF

v_call: TRBV7-9
j_call: TRBJ1-2
cdr3_aa: ASSFNPDYGYT

v_call: TRBV15
j_call: TRBJ1-2
cdr3_aa: ATSRARGANYGYT

v_call: TRBV19
j_call: TRBJ2-1
cdr3_aa: ASSIHSVQF

v_call: TRBV7-9
j_call: TRBJ2-3
cdr3_aa: ASITPSTDTQY

v_call: TRBV28
j_call: TRBJ2-7
cdr3_aa: ASSLIRWASYEQY

v_call: TRBV3-1
j_call: TRBJ1-2
cdr3_aa: ASSQVDGGYT